The source of this T cell receptor (beta chain) is a study of blood T cells in healthy people across ages. This clonotype was observed a few times. At least 5 micrograms of total RNA were extracted per sample. The second PCR ran roughly 6 to 11 cycles with a sample-barcoded 5' primer and J-beta primers. MiXCR, run by TCRdb on the 5' RACE reads, gives a single entry per CDR3 protein. Of hundreds of thousands of distinct CDR3 sequences in the sample, more than 40% are singletons; the top ten hold approximately 19%. With 3 bases clipped from V and 3 bases from J, the junction kept 4 bases outside the gene matches. Germline CDR1 GTSNPN, CDR2 SVGIG (reference sequence). The length of the CDR3 is 14 residues.

Sequencing input: blood. The rearrangement links TRBV30 to TRBJ2-3; 9 bases map to TRBD2. This TCR was sampled from a man aged 60 to 75 in good health. CDR3 protein: CAWRRGGATDTQYF. The DNA for the CDR3 is TGTGCCTGGAGGCGCGGGGGGGCGACAGATACGCAGTATTTT.